Each of the 5 T cell receptor beta chains below was sequenced from the same sample in a study of blood T cell repertoires in COVID-19. TCRdb's table, derived via immunoSEQ multiplex PCR, lists solely in-frame clones and lacks some. Of about 230,000 clones listed, 81% are singletons. Sequences were obtained from peripheral blood. Source of these receptors: a woman of 80 years or more with acute or convalescent COVID-19.

This rearrangement joins TRBV5-4 to TRBJ1-2; 7 bases map to TRBD1. The V gene end was trimmed by 4 bases and the J gene end by 7 bases; junction bases not matched to a gene: 7. This CDR3 has 13 residues. Germline V gene lookup returns CDR1 SGHNT and CDR2 YYREEE (reference sequence). The CDR3 DNA follows: TGTGCCAGCAGCCTCACCCGACAGGGTGGCTACACCTTC. Its protein product is CASSLTRQGGYTF.

The chain links TRBV20-1 to TRBJ2-5, with TRBD2 matching over 10 bases. CDR1 is DFQATT and CDR2 is SNEGSKA in the germline V gene (reference sequence). V shed 3 bases, J shed 2 bases, and the junction held 6 bases outside the gene matches. This CDR3 has 15 residues. The DNA for the CDR3 is TGCAGTGCTAGTCGTAGCGGGGGGTTACAAGAGACCCAGTACTTC. Amino acid sequence: CSASRSGGLQETQYF.

The gene calls are TRBV7-2 and TRBJ1-2; TRBD1 agrees at 8 bases. CDR1 and CDR2 (germline): SGHTA, FQGNSA. With 5 bases clipped from V and 5 bases from J, the junction kept 7 bases outside the gene matches. The CDR3 contains 14 residues. The DNA of the CDR3 is TGTGCCAGCAGCGCCGGGACAGGTGATTATGGCTACACCTTC. Encoded protein: CASSAGTGDYGYTF.

The table lists this clone with a count of one. The chain is built from TRBV1 and TRBJ2-3; the table's D call, TRBD2, has no DNA check behind it. TRBV1 is given as a pseudogene. The CDR3 totals 15 residues. CDR3 in amino acids: CTSSQGGRNADTQYF. The CDR3 nucleotides are TGCACCAGCAGCCAAGGCGGGAGAAATGCAGATACGCAGTATTTT.

The chain uses TRBV6-5 and TRBJ1-5; D possibly corresponds to TRBD1 (5 bases). In germline, CDR1 is MNHEY, CDR2 SVGAGI. V was cut by 2 bases and J by 9 bases, with 8 bases left in between. The CDR3 covers 12 residues. The chain's CDR3 is CASSYMGGPQHF. The DNA for the CDR3 is TGTGCCAGCAGTTACATGGGGGGGCCCCAGCATTTT.